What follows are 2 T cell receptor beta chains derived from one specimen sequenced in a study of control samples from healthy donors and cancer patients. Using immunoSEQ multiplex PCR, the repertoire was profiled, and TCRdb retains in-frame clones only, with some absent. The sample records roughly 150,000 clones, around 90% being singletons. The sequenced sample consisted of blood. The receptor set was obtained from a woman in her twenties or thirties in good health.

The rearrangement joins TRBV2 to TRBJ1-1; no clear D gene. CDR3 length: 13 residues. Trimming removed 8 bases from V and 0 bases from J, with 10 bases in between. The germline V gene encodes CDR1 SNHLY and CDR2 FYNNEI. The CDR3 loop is CASLNSMNTEAFF. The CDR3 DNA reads TGTGCCAGCTTAAACTCGATGAACACTGAAGCTTTCTTT.

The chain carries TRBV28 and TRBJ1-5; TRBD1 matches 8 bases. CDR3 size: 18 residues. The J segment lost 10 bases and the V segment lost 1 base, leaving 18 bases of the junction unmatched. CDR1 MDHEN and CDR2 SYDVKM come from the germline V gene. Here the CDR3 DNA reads TGTGCCAGCAGTTTATACGGACAGGGCTACCACCCCCCTCCTCCCCAGCATTTT. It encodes CASSLYGQGYHPPPPQHF. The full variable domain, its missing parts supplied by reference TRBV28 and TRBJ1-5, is DVKVTQSSRYLVKRTGEKVFLECVQDMDHENMFWYRQDPGLGLRLIYFSYDVKMKEKGDIPEGYSVSREKKERFSLILESASTNQTSMYLCASSLYGQGYHPPPPQHFGDGTRLSIL.